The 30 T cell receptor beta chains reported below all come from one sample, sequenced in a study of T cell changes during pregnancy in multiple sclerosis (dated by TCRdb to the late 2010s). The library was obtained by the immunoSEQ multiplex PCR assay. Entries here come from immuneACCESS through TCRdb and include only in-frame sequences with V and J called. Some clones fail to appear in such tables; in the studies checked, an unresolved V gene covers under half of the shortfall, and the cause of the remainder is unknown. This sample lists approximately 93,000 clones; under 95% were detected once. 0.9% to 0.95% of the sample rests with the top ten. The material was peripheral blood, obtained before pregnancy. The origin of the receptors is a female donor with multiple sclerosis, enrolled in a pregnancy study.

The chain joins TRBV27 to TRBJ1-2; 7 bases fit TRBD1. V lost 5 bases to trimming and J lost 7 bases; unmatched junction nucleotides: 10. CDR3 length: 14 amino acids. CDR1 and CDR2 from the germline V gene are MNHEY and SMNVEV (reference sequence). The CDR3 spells CASSKTGDSRGYTF. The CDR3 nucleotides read TGTGCCAGCAGTAAAACAGGGGACTCCCGTGGCTACACCTTC.

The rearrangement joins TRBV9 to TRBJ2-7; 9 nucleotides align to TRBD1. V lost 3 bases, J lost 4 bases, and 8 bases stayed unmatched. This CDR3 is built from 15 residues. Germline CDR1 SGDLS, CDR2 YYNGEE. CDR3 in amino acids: CASSEGGQGSYEQYF. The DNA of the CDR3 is TGTGCCAGCAGCGAAGGGGGACAGGGATCGTACGAGCAGTACTTC.

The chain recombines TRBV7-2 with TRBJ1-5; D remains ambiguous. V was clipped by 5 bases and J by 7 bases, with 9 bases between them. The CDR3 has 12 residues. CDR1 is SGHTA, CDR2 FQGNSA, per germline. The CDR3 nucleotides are TGTGCCAGCAGCAATTCTTTCCAGCCCCAGCATTTT. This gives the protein CASSNSFQPQHF.

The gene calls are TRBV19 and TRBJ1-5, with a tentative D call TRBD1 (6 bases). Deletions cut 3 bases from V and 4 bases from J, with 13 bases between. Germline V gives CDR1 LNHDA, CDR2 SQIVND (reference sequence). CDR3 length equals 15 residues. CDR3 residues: CASSIKTGLNQPQHF. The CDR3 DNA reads TGTGCCAGTAGTATTAAGACAGGCTTAAATCAGCCCCAGCATTTT.

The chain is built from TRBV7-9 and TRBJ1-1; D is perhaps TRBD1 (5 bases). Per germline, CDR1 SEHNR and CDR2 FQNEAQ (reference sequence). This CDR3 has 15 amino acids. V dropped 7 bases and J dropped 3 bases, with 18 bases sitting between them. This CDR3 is CASINSGGDHTEAFF. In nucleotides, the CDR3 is TGTGCCAGCATCAACTCCGGGGGAGACCACACTGAAGCTTTCTTT.

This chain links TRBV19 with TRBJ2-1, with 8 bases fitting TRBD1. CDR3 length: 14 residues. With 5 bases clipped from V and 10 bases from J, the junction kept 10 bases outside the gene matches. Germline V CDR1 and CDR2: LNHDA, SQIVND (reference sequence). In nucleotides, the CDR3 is TGTGCCAGTAGTTTTGGCAGGGGGCGGGGAGAGCAGTTCTTC. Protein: CASSFGRGRGEQFF.

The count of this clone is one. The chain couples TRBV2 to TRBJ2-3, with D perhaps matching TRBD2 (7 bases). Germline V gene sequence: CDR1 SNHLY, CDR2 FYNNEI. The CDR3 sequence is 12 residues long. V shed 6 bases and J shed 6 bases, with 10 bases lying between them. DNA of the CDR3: TGTGCCAGCAGGGGGGGGGCTGATACGCAGTATTTT. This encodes CASRGGADTQYF.

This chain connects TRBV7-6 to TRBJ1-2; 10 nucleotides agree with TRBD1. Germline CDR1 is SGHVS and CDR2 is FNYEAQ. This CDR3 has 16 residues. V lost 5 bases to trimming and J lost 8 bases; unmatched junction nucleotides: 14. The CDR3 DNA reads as TGTGCCAGCAGCCGCGAGACAGGGGGCGCCTATGAAGGCTACACCTTC. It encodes CASSRETGGAYEGYTF.

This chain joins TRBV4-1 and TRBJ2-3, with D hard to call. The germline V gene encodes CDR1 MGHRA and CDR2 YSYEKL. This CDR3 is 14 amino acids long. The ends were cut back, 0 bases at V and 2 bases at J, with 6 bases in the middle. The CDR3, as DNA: TGCGCCAGCAGCCAAGATACTCTCACAGATACGCAGTATTTT. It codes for CASSQDTLTDTQYF.

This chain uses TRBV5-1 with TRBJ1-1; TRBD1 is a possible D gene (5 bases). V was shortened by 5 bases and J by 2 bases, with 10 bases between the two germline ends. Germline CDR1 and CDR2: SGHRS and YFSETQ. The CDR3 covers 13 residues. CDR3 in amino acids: CASRDQGNTEAFF. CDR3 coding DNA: TGCGCCAGCAGAGACCAGGGAAACACTGAAGCTTTCTTT. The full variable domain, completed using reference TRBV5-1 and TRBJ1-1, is KAGVTQTPRYLIKTRGQQVTLSCSPISGHRSVSWYQQTPGQGLQFLFEYFSETQRNKGNFPGRFSGRQFSNSRSEMNVSTLELGDSALYLCASRDQGNTEAFFGQGTRLTVV.

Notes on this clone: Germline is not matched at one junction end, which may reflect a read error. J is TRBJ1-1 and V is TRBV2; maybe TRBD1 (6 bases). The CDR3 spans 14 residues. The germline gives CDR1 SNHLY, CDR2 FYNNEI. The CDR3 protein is CGASTGRADTEAFF. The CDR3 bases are TGCGGGGCATCTACAGGGAGGGCGGACACTGAAGCTTTCTTT.

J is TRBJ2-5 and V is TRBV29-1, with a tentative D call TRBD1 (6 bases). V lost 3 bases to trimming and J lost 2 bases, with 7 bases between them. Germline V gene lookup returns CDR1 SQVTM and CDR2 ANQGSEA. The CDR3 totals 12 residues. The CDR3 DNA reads TGCAGCGTTGAGAGGGGGCAAGAGACCCAGTACTTC. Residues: CSVERGQETQYF.

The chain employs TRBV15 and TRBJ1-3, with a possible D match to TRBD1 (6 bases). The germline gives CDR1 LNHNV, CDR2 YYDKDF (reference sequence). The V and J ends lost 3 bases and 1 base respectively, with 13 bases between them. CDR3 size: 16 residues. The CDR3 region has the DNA TGTGCCACCAGCAGTTCGACAGGCTTTTCTGGAAACACCATATATTTT. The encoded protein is CATSSSTGFSGNTIYF. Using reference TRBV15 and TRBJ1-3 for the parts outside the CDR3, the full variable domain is DAMVIQNPRYQVTQFGKPVTLSCSQTLNHNVMYWYQQKSSQAPKLLFHYYDKDFNNEADTPDNFQSRRPNTSFCFLDIRSPGLGDTAMYLCATSSSTGFSGNTIYFGEGSWLTVV.

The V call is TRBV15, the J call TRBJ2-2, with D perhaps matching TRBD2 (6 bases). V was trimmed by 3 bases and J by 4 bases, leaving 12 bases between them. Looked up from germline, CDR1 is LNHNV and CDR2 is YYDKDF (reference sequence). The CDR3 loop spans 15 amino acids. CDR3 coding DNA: TGTGCCACCAGCAGGACTAGTTGGGGCACCGGGGAGCTGTTTTTT. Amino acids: CATSRTSWGTGELFF.

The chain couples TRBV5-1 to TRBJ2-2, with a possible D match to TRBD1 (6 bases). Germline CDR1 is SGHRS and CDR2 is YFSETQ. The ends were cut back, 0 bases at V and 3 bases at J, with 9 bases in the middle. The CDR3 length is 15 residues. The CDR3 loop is CASSLEGVDTGELFF. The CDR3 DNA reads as TGCGCCAGCAGCTTGGAGGGGGTCGACACCGGGGAGCTGTTTTTT.

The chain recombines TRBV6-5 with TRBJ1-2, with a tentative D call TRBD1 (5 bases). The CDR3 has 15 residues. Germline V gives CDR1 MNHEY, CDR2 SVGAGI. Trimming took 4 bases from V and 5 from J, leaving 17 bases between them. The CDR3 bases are TGTGCCAGCAGTTCCTCCCCGGGGGGATCATATGGCTACACCTTC. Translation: CASSSSPGGSYGYTF.

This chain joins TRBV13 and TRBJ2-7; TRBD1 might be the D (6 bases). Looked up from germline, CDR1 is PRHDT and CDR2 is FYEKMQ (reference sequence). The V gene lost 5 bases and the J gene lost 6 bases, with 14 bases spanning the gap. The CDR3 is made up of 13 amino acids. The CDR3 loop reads CASSPRGAREQYF. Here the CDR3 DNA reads TGTGCCAGCAGCCCCAGGGGAGCGCGCGAGCAGTACTTC.

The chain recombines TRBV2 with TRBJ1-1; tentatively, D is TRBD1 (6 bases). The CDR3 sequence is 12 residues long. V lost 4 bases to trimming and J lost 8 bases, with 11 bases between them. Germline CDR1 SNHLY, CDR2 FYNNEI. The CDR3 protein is CASSADRTEAFF. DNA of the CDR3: TGTGCCAGCAGTGCGGACAGAACAGAAGCTTTCTTT.

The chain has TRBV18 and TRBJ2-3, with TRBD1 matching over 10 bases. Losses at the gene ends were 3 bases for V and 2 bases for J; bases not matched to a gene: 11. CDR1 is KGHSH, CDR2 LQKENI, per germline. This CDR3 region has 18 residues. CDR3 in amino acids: CASSPSLPDRGNTDTQYF. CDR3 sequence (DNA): TGTGCCAGCTCACCCAGTCTTCCGGACAGGGGGAACACAGATACGCAGTATTTT.

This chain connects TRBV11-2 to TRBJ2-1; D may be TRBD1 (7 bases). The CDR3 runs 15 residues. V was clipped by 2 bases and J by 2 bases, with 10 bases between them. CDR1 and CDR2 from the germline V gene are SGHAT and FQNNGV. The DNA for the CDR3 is TGTGCCAGCAGCTTAACCAGGGGGGCCTACAATGAGCAGTTCTTC. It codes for CASSLTRGAYNEQFF.

DNA of the CDR3: TGTGCCAGCAGTCGGACAGGGGGCGCCGGAGCTTTCTTT. Translating gives CASSRTGGAGAFF. V usage is TRBV6-5 and J usage is TRBJ1-1; TRBD1 matches 11 bases. Per germline, CDR1 MNHEY and CDR2 SVGAGI. Trimming cost V 5 bases and J 10 bases; bases outside gene matches: 6. The CDR3 spans 13 residues.

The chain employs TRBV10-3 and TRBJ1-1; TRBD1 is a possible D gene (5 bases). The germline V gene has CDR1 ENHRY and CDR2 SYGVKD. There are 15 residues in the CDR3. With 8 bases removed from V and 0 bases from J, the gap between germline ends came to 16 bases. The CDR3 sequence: CAIRGEGTMNTEAFF. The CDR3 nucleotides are TGTGCCATCCGGGGGGAGGGAACAATGAACACTGAAGCTTTCTTT.

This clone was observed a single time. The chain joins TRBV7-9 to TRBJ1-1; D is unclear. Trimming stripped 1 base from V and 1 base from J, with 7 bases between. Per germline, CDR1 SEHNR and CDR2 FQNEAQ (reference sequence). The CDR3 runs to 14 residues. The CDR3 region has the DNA TGTGCCAGCAGCTTAGTAAGCGGGAACACTGAAGCTTTCTTT. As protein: CASSLVSGNTEAFF. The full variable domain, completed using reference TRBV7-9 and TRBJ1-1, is DTGVSQNPRHKITKRGQNVTFRCDPISEHNRLYWYRQTLGQGPEFLTYFQNEAQLEKSRLLSDRFSAERPKGSFSTLEIQRTEQGDSAMYLCASSLVSGNTEAFFGQGTRLTVV.

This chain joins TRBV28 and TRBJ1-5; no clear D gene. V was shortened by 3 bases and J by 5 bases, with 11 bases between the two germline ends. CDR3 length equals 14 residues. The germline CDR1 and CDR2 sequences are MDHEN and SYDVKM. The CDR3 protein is CASSFLGTDQPQHF. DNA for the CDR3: TGTGCCAGCAGTTTTCTGGGCACGGATCAGCCCCAGCATTTT.

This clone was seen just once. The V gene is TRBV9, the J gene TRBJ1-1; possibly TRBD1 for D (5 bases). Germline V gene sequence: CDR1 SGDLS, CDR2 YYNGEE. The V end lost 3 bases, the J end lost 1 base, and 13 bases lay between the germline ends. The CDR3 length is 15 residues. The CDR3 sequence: CASSGRGGANTEAFF. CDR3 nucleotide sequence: TGTGCCAGCAGCGGGAGGGGTGGCGCGAACACTGAAGCTTTCTTT.

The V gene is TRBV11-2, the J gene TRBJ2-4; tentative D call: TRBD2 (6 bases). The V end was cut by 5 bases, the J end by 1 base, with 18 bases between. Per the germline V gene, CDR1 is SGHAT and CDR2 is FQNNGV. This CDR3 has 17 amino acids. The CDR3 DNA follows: TGTGCCAGCAGCCACATCAGGACCCGGGGGGCCAAAAACATTCAGTACTTC. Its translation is CASSHIRTRGAKNIQYF.

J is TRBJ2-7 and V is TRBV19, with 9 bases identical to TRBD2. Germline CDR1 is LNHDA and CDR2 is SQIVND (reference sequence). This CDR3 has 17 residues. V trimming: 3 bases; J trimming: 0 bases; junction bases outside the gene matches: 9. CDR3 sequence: CASSIGSSGRFSYEQYF. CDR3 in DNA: TGTGCCAGTAGTATCGGGTCCAGCGGGAGGTTCTCCTACGAGCAGTACTTC.

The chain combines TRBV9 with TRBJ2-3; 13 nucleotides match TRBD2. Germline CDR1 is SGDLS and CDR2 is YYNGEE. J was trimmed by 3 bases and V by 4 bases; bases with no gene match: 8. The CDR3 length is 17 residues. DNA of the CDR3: TGTGCCAGCAGCCCCCGGACTAGCGGGGGTGGTACAGATACGCAGTATTTT. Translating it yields CASSPRTSGGGTDTQYF. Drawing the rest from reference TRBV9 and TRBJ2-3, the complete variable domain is DSGVTQTPKHLITATGQRVTLRCSPRSGDLSVYWYQQSLDQGLQFLIQYYNGEERAKGNILERFSAQQFPDLHSELNLSSLELGDSALYFCASSPRTSGGGTDTQYFGPGTRLTVL.

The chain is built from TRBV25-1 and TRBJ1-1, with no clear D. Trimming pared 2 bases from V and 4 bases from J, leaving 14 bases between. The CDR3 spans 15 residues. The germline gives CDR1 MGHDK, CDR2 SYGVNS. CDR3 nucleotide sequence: TGTGCCAGCAGTGAAGCGGGAGGTGGTTTCACTGAAGCTTTCTTT. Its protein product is CASSEAGGGFTEAFF.

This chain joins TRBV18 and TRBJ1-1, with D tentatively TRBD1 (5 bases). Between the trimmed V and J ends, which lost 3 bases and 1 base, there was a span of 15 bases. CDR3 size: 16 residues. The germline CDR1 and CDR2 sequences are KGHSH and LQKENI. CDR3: CASSPRLPQGNTEAFF. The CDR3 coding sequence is TGTGCCAGCTCACCTCGGTTGCCCCAGGGGAACACTGAAGCTTTCTTT.